A single sample gave rise to the 23 T cell receptor beta chains below, sequenced in a study of cytomegalovirus exposure and HLA in healthy donors. Assay used: immunoSEQ multiplex PCR; TCRdb lists only in-frame clones, some missing. The profile shows more than 150,000 clones, more than 75% of them singletons. Source material: PBMCs. The receptors were gathered from a man younger than 35 in good health and CMV-seronegative.

The genes are TRBV4-1 and TRBJ1-1; no reliable D call. Between the trimmed V and J ends, which lost 10 bases and 1 base, there was a span of 16 bases. The CDR3 has 14 amino acids. Germline lookup yields CDR1 MGHRA and CDR2 YSYEKL. The CDR3: CATTITPGNTEAFF. CDR3 nucleotides: TGCGCCACCACTATAACGCCTGGGAACACTGAAGCTTTCTTT.

The chain has TRBV5-1 and TRBJ2-5, with D perhaps TRBD1 (5 bases). V dropped 5 bases and J dropped 5 bases, with 7 bases sitting between them. The CDR3 consists of 11 residues. Per the germline V gene, CDR1 is SGHRS and CDR2 is YFSETQ. The CDR3 is CASRGRETQYF. The CDR3 bases are TGCGCCAGCAGGGGGCGGGAGACCCAGTACTTC. Filled out from reference TRBV5-1 and TRBJ2-5, the complete variable domain reads KAGVTQTPRYLIKTRGQQVTLSCSPISGHRSVSWYQQTPGQGLQFLFEYFSETQRNKGNFPGRFSGRQFSNSRSEMNVSTLELGDSALYLCASRGRETQYFGPGTRLLVL.

The rearrangement links TRBV5-4 to TRBJ1-1, with 8 bases identical to TRBD1. Germline V gives CDR1 SGHNT, CDR2 YYREEE (reference sequence). This CDR3 spans 14 amino acids. Unmatched junction bases numbered 8, after V lost 6 bases and J lost 4 bases. The CDR3 is CASTKTGEATEAFF. CDR3 bases: TGTGCCAGCACCAAGACAGGGGAGGCCACTGAAGCTTTCTTT. Full variable domain (outside the CDR3, taken from reference TRBV5-4 and TRBJ1-1): ETGVTQSPTHLIKTRGQQVTLRCSSQSGHNTVSWYQQALGQGPQFIFQYYREEENGRGNFPPRFSGLQFPNYSSELNVNALELDDSALYLCASTKTGEATEAFFGQGTRLTVV.

This chain connects TRBV7-2 to TRBJ2-7, with TRBD2 matching over 8 bases. The CDR3 consists of 15 residues. The germline gives CDR1 SGHTA, CDR2 FQGNSA. Losses at the gene ends were 2 bases for V and 2 bases for J; bases not matched to a gene: 5. The chain's CDR3 is CASSLRAGDPYEQYV. DNA of the CDR3: TGTGCCAGCAGCTTAAGAGCGGGAGATCCCTACGAGCAGTACGTC.

V and J are TRBV28 and TRBJ1-4, with D perhaps matching TRBD1 (5 bases). Trimming stripped 3 bases from V and 0 bases from J, with 17 bases between. The germline V gene encodes CDR1 MDHEN and CDR2 SYDVKM. CDR3 length: 18 amino acids. CDR3: CASSFAFSGGATNEKLFF. CDR3 DNA: TGTGCCAGCAGTTTTGCGTTTTCGGGGGGAGCAACTAATGAAAAACTGTTTTTT.

This rearrangement joins TRBV19 to TRBJ2-1; 8 bases fit TRBD1. The J segment lost 3 bases and the V segment lost 4 bases, leaving 8 bases of the junction unmatched. The CDR3 loop spans 16 amino acids. CDR1 LNHDA and CDR2 SQIVND come from the germline V gene (reference sequence). The CDR3 coding sequence is TGTGCCAGTAGTACCCATCACAGGGGGGTCTACAATGAGCAGTTCTTC. Residues: CASSTHHRGVYNEQFF.

This rearrangement joins TRBV10-3 to TRBJ2-7; the match to TRBD2 covers 11 bases. With V trimmed by 8 bases and J by 1 base, 1 base remained unmatched. This CDR3 has 13 residues. CDR1 and CDR2 (germline): ENHRY, SYGVKD. The CDR3 loop reads CAIGTSGSYEQYF. CDR3 nucleotide sequence: TGTGCCATCGGGACTAGCGGATCCTACGAGCAGTACTTC.

The chain combines TRBV27 with TRBJ2-5, with 11 bases lining up with TRBD2. This CDR3 comprises 15 residues. CDR1 is MNHEY and CDR2 is SMNVEV in the germline V gene (reference sequence). V shed 2 bases, J shed 5 bases, and the junction held 4 bases outside the gene matches. The DNA for the CDR3 is TGTGCCAGCAGTTTAATAGCGGGGGGGCCCGAGACCCAGTACTTC. It yields the protein CASSLIAGGPETQYF.

A remark on this clone: The sample contains more than one DNA sequence encoding this CDR3. The CDR3 nucleotides read TGTGCCAGCAGTGAAGGGAGGGACACCGGGGAGCTGTTTTTT. Its translation is CASSEGRDTGELFF. This chain links TRBV2 with TRBJ2-2; possible D gene TRBD2, 6 bases. Looked up from germline, CDR1 is SNHLY and CDR2 is FYNNEI. The ends were cut back, 1 base at V and 3 bases at J, with 6 bases in the middle. This CDR3 has 14 amino acids.

This clone is labeled as medium-sized. The V gene is TRBV7-9, the J gene TRBJ2-1; possible D gene TRBD1, 5 bases. V was clipped by 0 bases and J by 12 bases, with 21 bases between them. CDR1 SEHNR and CDR2 FQNEAQ come from the germline V gene (reference sequence). The CDR3 runs to 16 residues. The CDR3 sequence is CASSLAMGGSGRAQFF. CDR3 nucleotides: TGTGCCAGCAGCTTAGCGATGGGCGGCTCAGGGCGTGCGCAGTTCTTC.

The chain recombines TRBV7-8 with TRBJ2-7, with D uncertain. The CDR3 is made up of 11 amino acids. The V end lost 3 bases, the J end lost 7 bases, and 7 bases lay between the germline ends. CDR1 SGHVS and CDR2 FQNEAQ come from the germline V gene. For the CDR3, the DNA is TGTGCCAGCAGCTTCCGGGTTGAGCAGTACTTC. Its translation: CASSFRVEQYF.

V is TRBV4-2 and J is TRBJ1-1; 9 nucleotides align to TRBD1. CDR3 length: 15 amino acids. The V segment lost 0 bases and the J segment 4 bases; nucleotides outside the gene matches: 3. CDR1 LGHNA and CDR2 YNFKEQ come from the germline V gene. The CDR3 loop reads CASSQDRTGATEAFF. The DNA for the CDR3 is TGTGCCAGCAGCCAAGATCGGACAGGGGCCACTGAAGCTTTCTTT.

This clone appeared many times. This chain connects TRBV5-1 to TRBJ2-7; 9 bases line up with TRBD1. J lost 3 bases, V lost 5 bases, and 9 bases had no gene match. CDR3 length: 15 residues. Germline V gene sequence: CDR1 SGHRS, CDR2 YFSETQ. CDR3 sequence (DNA): TGCGCCAGCAGGCAAACCGGGACAGGGCTCTACGAGCAGTACTTC. Residues: CASRQTGTGLYEQYF.

The V and J genes are TRBV5-4 and TRBJ2-3; no clear D gene. V was shortened by 2 bases and J by 2 bases, with 12 bases between the two germline ends. Germline loops: CDR1 SGHNT, CDR2 YYREEE (reference sequence). This CDR3 spans 15 amino acids. CDR3 sequence reads: CASSFPTGATDTQYF. CDR3 nucleotides: TGTGCCAGCAGCTTTCCCACGGGTGCCACAGATACGCAGTATTTT.

This clone was seen a handful of times. The CDR3 DNA is TGTGCCAGCAGCCCTTGGTCGGGACAGGGTTACGAGCAGTACTTC. Encoded protein: CASSPWSGQGYEQYF. The chain is built from TRBV9 and TRBJ2-7, with 9 bases that match TRBD1. CDR1 is SGDLS and CDR2 is YYNGEE in the germline V gene. After removal of 4 bases from V and 4 bases from J, the junction contained 9 bases not matched to a gene. CDR3 length: 15 amino acids.

This clone has only one observation. V usage is TRBV4-1 and J usage is TRBJ2-5; 7 bases are shared with TRBD2. Germline CDR1 reads MGHRA; CDR2 reads YSYEKL. The CDR3 is 16 amino acids. J lost 5 bases, V lost 0 bases, and 9 bases had no gene match. CDR3 bases: TGCGCCAGCAGCCAAGATTCGGCGGGAGACGAGGAGACCCAGTACTTC. It codes for CASSQDSAGDEETQYF.

This chain's CDR3 is CASMGYRGDTGELFF. The CDR3 nucleotides read TGTGCCAGCATGGGGTACAGGGGGGACACCGGGGAGCTGTTTTTT. This sequence joins TRBV7-8 and TRBJ2-2; 8 bases fit TRBD1. After removal of 7 bases from V and 3 bases from J, the junction contained 7 bases not matched to a gene. The CDR3 runs to 15 residues. CDR1 SGHVS and CDR2 FQNEAQ come from the germline V gene.

J is TRBJ1-3 and V is TRBV6-5; 9 bases agree with TRBD1. With V trimmed by 5 bases and J by 5 bases, 4 bases remained unmatched. This CDR3 is 14 amino acids long. Looked up from germline, CDR1 is MNHEY and CDR2 is SVGAGI. Written as DNA, the CDR3 is TGTGCCAGCAGTAAAACAGGGGGCAGAAACACCATATATTTT. Translated: CASSKTGGRNTIYF.

This clone was picked up many times. The V and J genes are TRBV13 and TRBJ1-1; no reliable D call. The CDR3 runs to 15 residues. Germline V gives CDR1 PRHDT, CDR2 FYEKMQ (reference sequence). Trimming stripped 5 bases from V and 2 bases from J, with 15 bases between. CDR3 protein: CASSIVEAPNTEAFF. The CDR3 region has the DNA TGTGCCAGCAGCATTGTCGAGGCACCCAACACTGAAGCTTTCTTT.

V is TRBV25-1 and J is TRBJ2-1; 12 bases match TRBD1. This CDR3 contains 17 residues. Germline CDR1 MGHDK, CDR2 SYGVNS. The V and J ends lost 4 bases and 6 bases, in that order; junction bases with no gene match: 10. The CDR3 is CASSAPGGTGGFNEQFF. For the CDR3, the DNA is TGTGCCAGCAGTGCCCCCGGGGGGACAGGGGGCTTCAATGAGCAGTTCTTC.

The gene calls are TRBV27 and TRBJ1-2; no clear D. This CDR3 region has 13 residues. V dropped 5 bases and J dropped 5 bases, with 12 bases sitting between them. Germline V gene lookup returns CDR1 MNHEY and CDR2 SMNVEV (reference sequence). The CDR3 DNA reads TGTGCCAGCAGTCTTGGGCCTTTTTATGGCTACACCTTC. This encodes CASSLGPFYGYTF.

CDR3 DNA: TGCGCCAGCAGCCTCCTAGGGAGCAATGGCTACACCTTC. Encoded protein: CASSLLGSNGYTF. The chain couples TRBV4-1 to TRBJ1-2; the D is unclear. Trimming took off 4 bases at V and 6 bases at J, with 12 bases between the two ends. CDR3 size: 13 residues. Per the germline V gene, CDR1 is MGHRA and CDR2 is YSYEKL.

The chain has TRBV29-1 and TRBJ2-7; D is possibly TRBD1 (8 bases). The V end lost 6 bases, the J end lost 0 bases, and 15 bases lay between the germline ends. The CDR3 extends over 14 amino acids. Germline values: CDR1 SQVTM, CDR2 ANQGSEA. CDR3 region: CSVGGTGDSYEQYF. CDR3 DNA sequence: TGCAGCGTGGGGGGGACAGGCGACTCCTACGAGCAGTACTTC.